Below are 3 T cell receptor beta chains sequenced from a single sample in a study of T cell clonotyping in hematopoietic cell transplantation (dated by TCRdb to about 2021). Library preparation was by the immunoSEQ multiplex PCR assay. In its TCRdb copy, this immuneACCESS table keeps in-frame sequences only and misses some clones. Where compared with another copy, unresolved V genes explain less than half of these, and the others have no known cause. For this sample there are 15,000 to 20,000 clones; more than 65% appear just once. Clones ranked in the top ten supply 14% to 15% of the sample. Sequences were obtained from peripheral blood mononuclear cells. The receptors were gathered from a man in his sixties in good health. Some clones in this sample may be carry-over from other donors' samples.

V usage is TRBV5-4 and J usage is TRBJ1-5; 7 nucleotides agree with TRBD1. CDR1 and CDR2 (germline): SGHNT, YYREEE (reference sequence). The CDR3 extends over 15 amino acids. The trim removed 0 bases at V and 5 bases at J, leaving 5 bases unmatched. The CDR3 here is CASSLEPGGDQPQHF. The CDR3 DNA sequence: TGTGCCAGCAGCTTGGAGCCAGGGGGAGATCAGCCCCAGCATTTT.

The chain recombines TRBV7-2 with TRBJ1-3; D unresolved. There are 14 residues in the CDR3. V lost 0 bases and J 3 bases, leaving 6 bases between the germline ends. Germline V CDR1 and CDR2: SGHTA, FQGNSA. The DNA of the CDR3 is TGTGCCAGCAGCTTAGCGGGAGTTGGAAACACCATATATTTT. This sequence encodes CASSLAGVGNTIYF.

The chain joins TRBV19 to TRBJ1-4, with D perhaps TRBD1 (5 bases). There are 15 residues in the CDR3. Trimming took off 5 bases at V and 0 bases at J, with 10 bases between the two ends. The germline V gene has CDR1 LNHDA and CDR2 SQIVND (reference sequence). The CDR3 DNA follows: TGTGCCAGTAGTGGTTCGGGGGCAACTAATGAAAAACTGTTTTTT. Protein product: CASSGSGATNEKLFF. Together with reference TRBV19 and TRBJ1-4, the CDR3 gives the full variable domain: DGGITQSPKYLFRKEGQNVTLSCEQNLNHDAMYWYRQDPGQGLRLIYYSQIVNDFQKGDIAEGYSVSREKKESFPLTVTSAQKNPTAFYLCASSGSGATNEKLFFGSGTQLSVL.